This T cell receptor (beta chain) was retrieved from a study of CD8 T cells in Susac syndrome. This clonotype was observed once. RNA, at about 0.45 to 1 ug, was reverse transcribed with random hexamers. TCRdb re-analysed the immunoSEQ multiplex PCR reads in MiXCR, keeping a single row per CDR3 protein. This sample has approximately 190,000 distinct CDR3 sequences, with around 93% found just once. CDR1 is MGHRA and CDR2 is YSYEKL in the germline V gene. CDR3 length equals 15 residues. The V and J ends lost 1 base and 4 bases respectively, with 13 bases between them. The rearrangement uses TRBV4-1 and TRBJ1-1, with D perhaps TRBD1 (5 bases). Sequencing was done on a sample of CD8+ T cells from PBMCs. The TCR comes from a human donor with Susac syndrome. The CDR3 DNA is TGCGCCAGCAGCCAAGGGGGGTTGAGTAGCACTGAAGCTTTCTTT. Amino acid sequence: CASSQGGLSSTEAFF.